This section outlines one T cell receptor beta chain sequence together with its context. The target of this receptor is not known. A read error may produce the germline difference seen at one junction end. The data originate from a study of cytomegalovirus exposure and HLA in healthy donors (dated by TCRdb to the late 2010s). Broadly, across the study: According to an earlier analysis of a few hundred of the donors, about 190 million T cells yielded 90 million to 140 million unique TCR beta sequences and 276 Gb of sequence data. In the later analysis, no new phenotypic data were used to find candidate immune exposures; instead, reliance was placed on TCR beta sequences and their occurrence across donors. Donor age, sex, ethnicity and CMV serostatus were compiled alongside the repertoire data. Among 300 to 500 genotyped donors of the cohort, an average of around 250,000 unique TCR beta nucleotide sequences was sequenced per donor, of which about 18% were non-productive. The study was designed to test whether signatures of past pathogen exposure could be identified by cataloging public T cell receptors. Using immunosequencing, the study profiled T cell repertoires from 666 subjects and related those repertoires to cytomegalovirus serostatus. To decide whether each TCR beta V gene segment behaved as functional or pseudogenic, an earlier analysis of nearly 600 of the donors relied on high-throughput TCR beta sequencing. Both class I and class II loci were covered by HLA typing, at four-digit resolution. Typing coverage differed by locus: A, B, C, DRB1 and DQB1 were typed in roughly 629-630 donors, DQA1 in 522, DPA1 in some 570, and DPB1 in just under 490. A later analysis re-examined previously published TCR beta repertoires from roughly 650 donors and added high-resolution HLA genotyping to investigate patterns of TCR occurrence. Genome-wide SNP genotypes for about 60% of the roughly 700 donors were used in a later genetic analysis, which treated that subset as a discovery cohort. About 280 gigabases of sequencing data and approximately 93 million unique TCR sequences were included in an early release covering around 600 HLA-typed donors. To predict cytomegalovirus infection status, the study brought together high-throughput TCR immunosequencing, statistical association of individual TCRs with disease status, and machine learning. Four to six DR-DQ haplotypes were handled as single units for association and clustering, since linkage in the cohort was strong. Of the roughly 400 genotyped donors, over 70% fell in the genetic ancestry cluster associated with self-reported Caucasian donors. A separate validation cohort of over 95 different subjects was used in addition to the approximately 670-subject first cohort. Every repertoire in the discovery cohort had been generated on one and the same sequencing platform.

The cohort consisted of 670 or so healthy bone marrow donors. Cohort members were all nominally healthy when sampled, although unrecorded immune exposures were likely present. The donor was CMV seropositive and belonged to the group of more than 250 seropositive cohort members. Every donor gave a peripheral blood sample, and the peripheral blood mononuclear cells from that sample were used for TCR beta sequencing. The Qiagen DNeasy Blood Extraction Kit was used to extract genomic DNA from the blood cell samples. The receptor library was made with the immunoSEQ multiplex PCR assay. A mixture of 60 forward primers for TCR Vbeta segments and 13 reverse primers for TCR Jbeta segments was used in the multiplex PCR. The CDR3 region of rearranged TCR beta genes was amplified from genomic DNA with a multiplex PCR assay. The amplified TCR beta libraries were sequenced on the Illumina HiSeq System as 87-base-pair reads. Processing in the source paper ran as follows. In a later analysis, tens of millions of unique TCR beta chains were counted across the 650 to 750 repertoires, and around 11 million of these chains were shared by at least two donors. Raw reads were error-corrected and collapsed into unique sequences with a nearest-neighbor algorithm that merged closely related sequences to remove PCR and sequencing errors. V, D and J gene segments were assigned by aligning CDR3 sequences to IMGT reference sequences. Each retained sequence needed at least a six-nucleotide match to both a V gene segment and a J gene segment. Rearrangements were classified as productive when the CDR3 lacked stop codons and remained in frame with V and J, and all other rearrangements were classified as non-productive. CDR3 was defined according to IMGT convention as the region running from the second conserved V-encoded cysteine to the conserved J-encoded phenylalanine. The earlier analysis of about 620 of the donors excluded sequences that lacked an unambiguous match to a single V gene segment. An earlier analysis of 587 of the donors called V segments functional above 56.7% productive rearrangements and segregating when the between-donor standard deviation exceeded 5%. To diagnose cytomegalovirus status from the catalog of TCR beta chain sequences, a statistical classification framework was built. V and J gene assignment, in a later analysis, came from comparing TCR nucleotide sequences with IMGT/GENE-DB human TR gene sequences. The TCRdist pipeline was used in a later analysis to assign CDR3 sequences and most-parsimonious VDJ recombination scenarios. In a later analysis, each TCR beta chain was defined by its CDR3 amino acid sequence together with its V-gene family, and reads lacking a unique V-gene family were excluded. In a later analysis, fewer than 650 highly shared, low-generation-probability nucleotide sequences were removed to address suspected cross-contamination and a sequencing artifact. In a later analysis, a clonal expansion index was calculated for each public chain from normalized within-repertoire ranks of inferred template counts. In a later analysis, generation probabilities were computed using a VDJ recombination model fitted to out-of-frame rearrangements, and the results were checked against IGoR. A later analysis scored TCR-TCR, TCR-HLA and TCR-CMV co-occurrence with hypergeometric tests, applying a repertoire-size bias correction to TCR pairs. A later analysis estimated false discovery rates by permuting HLA or CMV assignments 20 times. In a later analysis, co-occurring TCRs were grouped using DBSCAN, and TCRdist sequence similarity was added for clustering within HLA-allele-positive subsets. Repertoires with fewer than 30,000 or more than 120,000 public chains were left out of co-occurrence clustering, as were about five repertoires with anomalous nucleotide sharing. As stored in TCRdb, this immuneACCESS dataset retains in-frame rearrangements with V and J assigned. A fraction of the clones does not appear; measured against another copy, unresolved V genes explain less than half of the discrepancy, and the remainder lacks a known reason. That table supplies the V and J calls and clone size; D and trimming were determined from the DNA. The sample data list 150,000 to 200,000 clones, and just over 75% of these were observed just once. The ten largest clonotypes hold more than 3.5% of the sample.

On the study overall, not on this receptor specifically: Several of the top co-occurrence clusters appeared to be linked to parvovirus B19, influenza, CMV and Epstein-Barr virus, according to a later analysis. A later genetic analysis reported fewer N-insertions in productive TCRs among donors in an Asian-associated ancestry cluster than the roughly 650-donor mean. The classifier was reported to diagnose cytomegalovirus status with high specificity and sensitivity in both the original cohort and the validation cohort. This cohort had only TCR beta chains sequenced, and the lack of alpha or paired-chain data limited which features could be detected. A further reported finding was that TCR beta sequences accurately predicted the HLA-A and HLA-B alleles for most subjects in the first cohort. A later analysis associated around 16,000 TCR beta sequences with specific HLA alleles at a false discovery rate of 0.05. It was suggested by the authors that the approach could potentially be generalized to other disease states and immunological phenotypes. A later analysis found that HLA-associated TCR beta chains were more clonally expanded and had lower generation probabilities than equally common non-associated chains. The study gave a list of about 170 TCR beta chains associated with cytomegalovirus. A later analysis found that most CMV-associated TCR beta chains appeared HLA-restricted, with HLA associations seemingly driven largely by CMV exposure. When HLA alleles, especially DR and DQ, strongly co-occurred, TCR associations were difficult to assign to individual alleles. An earlier analysis of approximately 500 of the donors showed that most TCR beta V segments appeared in productive rearrangements either about 87% or about 30% of the time, which broadly matched IMGT annotations. A group of highly shared sequence variants was considered likely to be a technical artifact of the sequencing pipeline. Because HLA typing was missing for some donors at each locus, association tests included only the typed subset. Three of the identified cytomegalovirus-associated TCR beta chains were confirmed in vitro to be specific for cytomegalovirus antigens. While some public TCRs were present in many individuals, most TCR sequences turned up only very rarely across donors. CMV serostatus was the only immune exposure information available for the cohort. Linkage disequilibrium might explain the correlated functional status among segregating V segments, but an unknown experimental factor could not be ruled out. Because counts were too low, roughly 16 rarely observed V segments, including chromosome 9 orphons, were left out of the earlier analysis of some 600 of the donors. V-gene and J-gene trimming of TCR beta chains was associated with a missense DCLRE1C variant in a later genetic analysis, and the association was replicated in an independent cohort. In a later analysis, the rate of TCR association differed among HLA loci, with DRB1 alleles having the most associated TCRs and HLA-C alleles having the fewest. Presence/absence analyses assumed roughly uniform sequencing depth across donors, an assumption that may not hold.

This clonotype was obtained from a woman aged 55-70 years in good health and CMV-seropositive. Sequenced input: PBMCs.

In nucleotide form, the sequence is TGTGCCACCCAAAGTGGGATGACAGGGGCCTTC. The encoded protein is CATQSGMTGAF. This chain is built from TRBV28 and TRBJ2-7; TRBD1 aligns with 8 central bases. CDR1 MDHEN and CDR2 SYDVKM are derived from the germline V gene. The CDR3 goes from the cysteine to the phenylalanine over 11 residues. Just CDR3 DNA is preserved here, 33 bases in frame from base 1.